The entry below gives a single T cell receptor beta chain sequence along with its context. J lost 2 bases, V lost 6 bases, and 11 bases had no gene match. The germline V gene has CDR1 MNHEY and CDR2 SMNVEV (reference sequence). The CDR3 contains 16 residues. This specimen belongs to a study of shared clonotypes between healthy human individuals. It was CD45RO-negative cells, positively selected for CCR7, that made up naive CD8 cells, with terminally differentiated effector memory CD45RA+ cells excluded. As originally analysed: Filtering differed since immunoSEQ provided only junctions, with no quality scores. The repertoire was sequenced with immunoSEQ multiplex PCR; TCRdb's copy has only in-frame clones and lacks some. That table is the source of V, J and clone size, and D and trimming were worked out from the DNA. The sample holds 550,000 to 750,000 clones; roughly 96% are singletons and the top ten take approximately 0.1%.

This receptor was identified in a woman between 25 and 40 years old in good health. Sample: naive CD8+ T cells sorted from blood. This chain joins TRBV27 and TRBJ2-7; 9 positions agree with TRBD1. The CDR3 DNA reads TGTGCCAGCAGCTCCCTAGGGGGACAGGGTACCTACGAGCAGTACTTC. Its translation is CASSSLGGQGTYEQYF.